The 20 T cell receptor beta chains given below trace back to one sample, sequenced in a study of blood T cell repertoires in COVID-19. Measured with immunoSEQ multiplex PCR; TCRdb has only the in-frame clones, and not every one. In the table there are some 220,000 clones, roughly 85% of which are singletons. The sample comprised peripheral blood. The receptors originated from a woman aged 65 to 85 with COVID-19, enrolled during active disease.

The sample holds one count of this clone. CDR3 nucleotide sequence: TGTGCCAGCAGCCATCCGCTACTCACCTACAATGAGCAGTTCTTC. Encoded protein: CASSHPLLTYNEQFF. The rearrangement uses TRBV11-2 and TRBJ2-1; no firm D call. Germline CDR1 SGHAT, CDR2 FQNNGV. The CDR3 has 15 amino acids. V lost 5 bases, J lost 2 bases, and 13 bases lay in between.

This chain joins TRBV9 and TRBJ1-5, with no clear D. Trimming left V 2 bases short and J 5 bases short, with 14 bases between. Germline V lookup: CDR1 SGDLS, CDR2 YYNGEE. This CDR3 spans 15 amino acids. The CDR3 loop reads CASSVPRGFHQPQHF. In nucleotides, the CDR3 is TGTGCCAGCAGCGTTCCAAGAGGGTTCCATCAGCCCCAGCATTTT.

The rearrangement links TRBV4-1 to TRBJ1-1; D is unclear. This CDR3 is 13 amino acids long. V lost 4 bases and J lost 0, with 6 bases in between. CDR1 is MGHRA, CDR2 YSYEKL, per germline. CDR3 residues: CASSRHMNTEAFF. Written as DNA, the CDR3 is TGCGCCAGCAGCCGCCACATGAACACTGAAGCTTTCTTT.

This clone is medium-sized within its sample. This chain connects TRBV6-2 or TRBV6-3 to TRBJ2-1; D possibly corresponds to TRBD2 (7 bases). Germline V gene sequence: CDR1 MNHEY, CDR2 SVGEGT. V dropped 5 bases and J dropped 8 bases, with 19 bases sitting between them. CDR3 length: 15 residues. In nucleotides, the CDR3 is TGTGCCAGCAGTCGAACGGGGGGCGGATCCGATGAGCAGTTCTTC. It encodes CASSRTGGGSDEQFF.

Only one count was recorded for this clone. This chain connects TRBV19 to TRBJ2-7; 9 nucleotides agree with TRBD2. The V gene's germline CDR1 is LNHDA and CDR2 SQIVND (reference sequence). The CDR3 consists of 13 residues. The V and J ends lost 7 bases and 2 bases, in that order; junction bases with no gene match: 3. The CDR3 sequence: CASMASGTYEQYF. DNA of the CDR3: TGTGCCAGTATGGCTAGCGGGACCTACGAGCAGTACTTC.

This clone was seen just once. J is TRBJ1-2 and V is TRBV7-2; D is perhaps TRBD1 (6 bases). The germline CDR1 and CDR2 sequences are SGHTA and FQGNSA. The CDR3 contains 12 residues. Trimming took off 5 bases at V and 8 bases at J, with 12 bases between the two ends. In nucleotides, the CDR3 is TGTGCCAGCAGCACTTCAGGGGACGGCTACACCTTC. Residues: CASSTSGDGYTF.

The rearrangement uses TRBV9 and TRBJ2-1, with TRBD1 matching over 8 bases. The CDR3 has 15 residues. Germline V gives CDR1 SGDLS, CDR2 YYNGEE. The J segment lost 4 bases and the V segment lost 2 bases, leaving 5 bases of the junction unmatched. The CDR3 region has the DNA TGTGCCAGCAGCGTTTCGGGACAGGAGTACAATGAGCAGTTCTTC. It translates to CASSVSGQEYNEQFF.

The chain carries TRBV6-2 or TRBV6-3 and TRBJ2-3; 10 positions agree with TRBD2. This CDR3 spans 18 amino acids. Germline assignment: CDR1 MNHEY and CDR2 SVGEGT. V gave up 2 bases and J gave up 6 bases; unmatched junction bases: 14. Written as DNA, the CDR3 is TGTGCCAGCAGTTACCCCCTCGAAGAGCGGGGGGGCCGGGATACGCAGTATTTT. This sequence encodes CASSYPLEERGGRDTQYF.

J is TRBJ1-4 and V is TRBV3-1 (or the pseudogene TRBV3-2), with 11 nucleotides matching TRBD1. J lost 6 bases, V lost 2 bases, and 5 bases had no gene match. Germline CDR1 reads LGHDT; CDR2 reads YNNKEL (reference sequence). This CDR3 has 16 residues. Here the CDR3 reads CASSQSRTGGDEKLFF. Written as DNA, the CDR3 is TGTGCCAGCAGCCAATCAAGGACAGGGGGCGATGAAAAACTGTTTTTT.

V and J are TRBV5-1 and TRBJ2-1; 8 bases are shared with TRBD1. Germline-derived CDR1 and CDR2 are SGHRS and YFSETQ. V shed 1 base, J shed 0 bases, and the junction held 6 bases outside the gene matches. This CDR3 is built from 17 residues. The DNA of the CDR3 is TGCGCCAGCAGCTTGAGTGGGACAGGAGGCTCCTACAATGAGCAGTTCTTC. Its translation is CASSLSGTGGSYNEQFF.

Notes on this clone: Other DNA sequences of this sample code for an identical CDR3. The rearrangement joins TRBV5-1 to TRBJ1-6; D is ambiguous. Germline CDR1 is SGHRS and CDR2 is YFSETQ. V was cut by 0 bases and J by 0 bases, with 4 bases left in between. CDR3 length: 15 residues. CDR3 in amino acids: CASSLDSSYNSPLHF. In nucleotides, the CDR3 is TGCGCCAGCAGCTTGGATAGCTCCTATAATTCACCCCTCCACTTT.

The V gene is TRBV7-3, the J gene TRBJ1-1, with 9 bases aligning to TRBD1. Germline CDR1 SGHTA, CDR2 FQGTGA. The CDR3 runs to 17 residues. With V trimmed by 2 bases and J by 4 bases, 11 bases remained unmatched. The CDR3 is CASSLYPPDRGVTEAFF. CDR3 DNA sequence: TGTGCCAGCAGCTTATATCCCCCGGACAGGGGTGTCACTGAAGCTTTCTTT.

This clone was seen a few times. The chain carries TRBV11-3 and TRBJ2-7; TRBD1 is a possible D gene (5 bases). From germline, CDR1 is SGHNT and CDR2 YENEEA. This CDR3 has 12 amino acids. The V end was cut by 6 bases, the J end by 1 base, with 7 bases between. CDR3 in amino acids: CASRGRSYEQYF. The CDR3 bases are TGTGCCAGCAGGGGGCGGTCCTACGAGCAGTACTTC.

The rearrangement links TRBV11-3 to TRBJ1-3; TRBD1 is a possible D gene (6 bases). Trimming left V 6 bases short and J 4 bases short, with 13 bases between. Per the germline V gene, CDR1 is SGHNT and CDR2 is YENEEA. CDR3 length: 14 residues. As DNA, the CDR3 is TGTGCCAGCAGTTCCGAGGGGGTCGGAAACACCATATATTTT. Translation gives CASSSEGVGNTIYF.

J is TRBJ2-7 and V is TRBV5-4; 7 nucleotides line up with TRBD1. Looked up from germline, CDR1 is SGHNT and CDR2 is YYREEE (reference sequence). Trimming took 4 bases from V and 2 from J; bases not matched to a gene: 6. The CDR3 spans 14 residues. This CDR3 is CASSVRDRTYEQYF. The DNA of the CDR3 is TGTGCCAGCAGCGTCCGGGACAGAACCTACGAGCAGTACTTC.

The table lists this clone with a count of one. V and J are TRBV14 and TRBJ1-6; 8 nucleotides align to TRBD1. The germline V gene encodes CDR1 SGHDN and CDR2 FVKESK. Trimming at V came to 4 bases and at J to 7 bases, leaving 18 bases not matched to a gene. The CDR3 loop spans 19 amino acids. This CDR3 is CASSRTGTGFFRLNSPLHF. The CDR3 region has the DNA TGTGCCAGCAGCCGGACCGGGACAGGTTTTTTCCGTTTGAATTCACCCCTCCACTTT.

V is TRBV12-3 or TRBV12-4 and J is TRBJ2-5; no definite D call. The CDR3 is 12 amino acids. Deletions cut 2 bases from V and 5 bases from J, with 6 bases between. CDR3 residues: CASSLISETQYF. In DNA form, the CDR3 reads TGTGCCAGCAGTTTAATTTCGGAGACCCAGTACTTC.

The chain has TRBV9 and TRBJ2-1; 7 positions match TRBD2. The CDR3 consists of 16 residues. The ends lost 5 bases at V and 9 bases at J; junction bases unmatched: 17. Germline V gene sequence: CDR1 SGDLS, CDR2 YYNGEE. CDR3 region: CASSRAGLTVFGEQFF. Written as DNA, the CDR3 is TGTGCCAGCAGTAGAGCGGGACTGACAGTCTTTGGTGAGCAGTTCTTC. Combining the CDR3 with reference TRBV9 and TRBJ2-1 gives the whole variable domain DSGVTQTPKHLITATGQRVTLRCSPRSGDLSVYWYQQSLDQGLQFLIQYYNGEERAKGNILERFSAQQFPDLHSELNLSSLELGDSALYFCASSRAGLTVFGEQFFGPGTRLTVL.

The genes are TRBV24-1 and TRBJ2-7; TRBD2 matches at 7 bases. J lost 6 bases, V lost 12 bases, and 16 bases had no gene match. Germline V lookup: CDR1 KGHDR, CDR2 SFDVKD. This CDR3 spans 14 amino acids. This chain's CDR3 is CAEGVKGGPPEQYF. The DNA of the CDR3 is TGTGCCGAAGGGGTAAAGGGAGGGCCGCCCGAGCAGTACTTC.

The chain uses TRBV5-4 and TRBJ1-2; TRBD1 matches at 10 bases. The CDR3 has 14 amino acids. Germline CDR1 and CDR2: SGHNT and YYREEE (reference sequence). V lost 5 bases to trimming and J lost 3 bases; unmatched junction nucleotides: 4. The CDR3 here is CASRTTGGDYGYTF. CDR3 in DNA: TGTGCCAGCAGAACGACAGGGGGCGACTATGGCTACACCTTC.